This TCR beta chain was observed in a study of early T cells in non-severe SARS-CoV-2 infection. For the study at large: Unpaired chains resulted from sequencing bulk RNA of unsorted whole blood. General observations from the study: Private and CD4 specificities were missed by VDJdb matching, which favored anti-spike CD8 responses.

Individual cDNA molecules each received unique molecular identifiers attached to them. TCRdb ran MiXCR on the 5' RACE reads and lists one entry per CDR3 protein. The data show approximately 40,000 distinct CDR3 sequences, roughly 6.1% seen once. As regards this clonotype: Its antigen is currently unknown.

CDR3 size: 11 residues. Germline lookup yields CDR1 DFQATT and CDR2 SNEGSKA (reference sequence). The germline V and J ends were trimmed by 6 bases and 7 bases, with 13 bases remaining between them. The chain employs TRBV20-1 and TRBJ2-7; D tentatively reads TRBD1 or TRBD2 (5 bases each). The sample here was whole blood, taken at baseline. This receptor was taken from an adult who was a healthcare worker with PCR-confirmed SARS-CoV-2 infection or an uninfected control (not recorded which). The CDR3 spells CSAGTPGEQYF. In nucleotides, the CDR3 is TGCAGTGCGGGGACCCCCGGGGAGCAGTACTTC.